A single T cell receptor (beta chain) is shown here with its context. Its antigen specificity is not known. Base qualities are not recorded, but no much larger clone differs from it by a single base. This sample was included in a study of T cell changes during pregnancy in multiple sclerosis (dated by TCRdb to about 2019). With respect to the entire study: Changes in the T cell repertoire over the course of pregnancy were examined in this study in women with multiple sclerosis.

The library was prepared using the immunoSEQ multiplex PCR assay. The immuneACCESS repertoire file appears here via TCRdb, limited to in-frame rearrangements. These files lack a portion of the clones; in checked studies, under half of the deficit traces to unresolved V genes, and the cause of the others is not known. A total of about 80,000 clones appear in this sample, about 92% of them only once. Around 3% of the sample comes from the top ten. The starting material was peripheral blood, obtained before pregnancy. This clonotype was obtained from a female donor with multiple sclerosis, enrolled in a pregnancy study.

The encoded CDR3 is CASSLGGTRYYGYTF. Read as DNA, the sequence is TGTGCCAGCAGTTTAGGGGGGACTCGCTACTATGGCTACACCTTC. This sequence uses TRBV28 and TRBJ1-2, with TRBD1 tentatively as D gene (5 bases match). The CDR3 covers 15 residues, taking in both the cysteine and the phenylalanine. Only the CDR3 region is kept as DNA, spanning 45 bases read in frame from base 1. According to the germline V gene, CDR1 reads MDHEN and CDR2 reads SYDVKM. V sheds 2 bases and J sheds 3 bases, leaving 13 bases between their ends.